This paragraph reports one T cell receptor beta chain. How the authors handled the data: Researchers report that nucleated cell counts were estimated from reference gene primer amplification. Repertoires were generated with immunoSEQ multiplex PCR, while TCRdb's copy carries only in-frame clones and drops some. The V and J calls and the clone size are those of that table, but D and trimming were determined from the DNA. The sample consists of approximately 160,000 clones, around three quarters of them appearing once. The data belong to a study of blood T cell repertoires in COVID-19. Study as a whole: Donors in the United States, Italy and Spain gave samples during acute or convalescent COVID-19.

Sequenced: peripheral blood. The TCR sequence derives from a man in his 60s with acute or convalescent COVID-19.

As DNA, the CDR3 is TGTGCCAGCAGCCGAGGGACAGGTTACTATGGCTACACCTTC. Translating it yields CASSRGTGYYGYTF. The chain combines TRBV3-1 (or the pseudogene TRBV3-2) with TRBJ1-2; TRBD1 matches at 8 bases. Per germline, CDR1 LGHDT and CDR2 YNNKEL (reference sequence). Trimming removed 4 bases from V and 3 bases from J; junction bases left unmatched: 4. CDR3 size: 14 residues.